The entry below describes one T cell receptor beta chain. Reverse transcription used roughly 0.45 to 1 ug RNA and random hexamers. Amplification of TCR beta CDR3 used immunoSEQ multiplex PCR across 54 Vbeta and 13 Jbeta. One entry per CDR3 protein results from TCRdb running MiXCR on the immunoSEQ multiplex PCR reads. Counted here are roughly 190,000 distinct CDR3 sequences, almost 96% occurring once; the ten biggest clones make up around 0.092%. These data belong to a study of CD8 T cells in Susac syndrome. The CDR3 loop spans 16 amino acids. Trimming took off 4 bases at V and 1 base at J, with 13 bases between the two ends. Germline-derived CDR1 and CDR2 are SGHAT and FQNNGV.

Sequenced material: CD4+ T cells from PBMCs. V is TRBV11-2 and J is TRBJ1-4, with D possibly matching TRBD1 (5 bases). This TCR was sampled from a human donor with Susac syndrome. The CDR3 loop reads CASSSPLGETNEKLFF. CDR3 nucleotides: TGTGCCAGCAGCTCCCCCCTGGGGGAAACTAATGAAAAACTGTTTTTT.